This T cell receptor beta chain was sequenced for a study of blood T cell repertoires in COVID-19. Study-wide context: Some COVID-19 samples were acute and others convalescent; all came from the United States, Italy and Spain. Sources were T cells, B-cell-depleted T cells, or PBMCs; the material itself was cDNA or gDNA.

CDR1 is SNHLY, CDR2 FYNNEI, per germline. The CDR3 consists of 14 residues. The V gene end was trimmed by 3 bases and the J gene end by 6 bases; junction bases not matched to a gene: 4. Per the study methods: Reference gene primers were amplified, and this amplification served to estimate nucleated cell counts. Assay used: immunoSEQ multiplex PCR; TCRdb lists only in-frame clones, some missing. V and J calls and clone size are given by that table; D and trimming were obtained from the DNA. The sample holds over 200,000 clones, around four fifths seen once. The TCR comes from a woman between 40 and 55 years old with active or convalescent COVID-19. V gene TRBV2 combines with J gene TRBJ2-7; 11 nucleotides line up with TRBD2. What was sequenced was peripheral blood. The CDR3 loop reads CASSDRLAGSEQYF. As DNA, the CDR3 is TGTGCCAGCAGTGATCGACTAGCGGGGAGCGAGCAGTACTTC.